This T cell receptor (beta chain) was identified during a study of blood T cells in healthy people across ages. Study-wide results and limits: Lack of knowledge of donor CMV status possibly confounded expanded clonotype changes. Those diversity estimates obtained from one million T cells were thought to be underestimates.

Germline V gene data show CDR1 as DFQATT and CDR2 as SNEGSKA (reference sequence). The CDR3 loop spans 15 amino acids. V lost 1 base to trimming and J lost 5 bases; unmatched junction nucleotides: 7. A second PCR, run for about 7 to 11 cycles, used a sample-barcoded 5' primer plus a J-beta primer mix. TCRdb reanalysed the 5' RACE reads using MiXCR and keeps one entry per CDR3 protein. Of hundreds of thousands of distinct CDR3 sequences listed, roughly 24% are singletons. With respect to this clonotype: The antigen is unknown.

This sample also belongs to another study, concerning T cells of mothers and their children. From that study: In this cohort, donors were three healthy Caucasian mothers plus their six children. Slightly higher, non-significant overlap characterized related mother-child pairs relative to unrelated pairs.

V and J are TRBV20-1 and TRBJ1-4; 7 bases map to TRBD1. This TCR derives from a boy aged 10-17 years in good health. The sample was blood. CDR3 region: CSARAMTGRNEKLFF. CDR3 nucleotide sequence: TGCAGTGCTAGAGCCATGACAGGGCGGAATGAAAAACTGTTTTTT.